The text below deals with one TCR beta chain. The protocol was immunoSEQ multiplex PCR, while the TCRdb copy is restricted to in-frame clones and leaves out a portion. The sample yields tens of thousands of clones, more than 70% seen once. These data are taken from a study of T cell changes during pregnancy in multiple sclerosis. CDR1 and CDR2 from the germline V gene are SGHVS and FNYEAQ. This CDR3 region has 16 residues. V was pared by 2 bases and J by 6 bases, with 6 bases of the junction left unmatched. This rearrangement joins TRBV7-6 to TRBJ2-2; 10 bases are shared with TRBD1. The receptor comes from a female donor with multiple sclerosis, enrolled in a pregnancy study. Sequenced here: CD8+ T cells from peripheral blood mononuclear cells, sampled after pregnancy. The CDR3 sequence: CASSLSPGTGAGELFF. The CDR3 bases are TGTGCCAGCAGCTTATCACCAGGGACAGGGGCCGGGGAGCTGTTTTTT.